The next 6 T cell receptor beta chains were all read from a single sample in a study of T cell repertoires in cytomegalovirus infection. TCRdb processed the reads anew with MiXCR; each CDR3 protein has one entry. Among more than 650,000 distinct CDR3 sequences, 35% were seen once, and the ten largest hold 2.8%. The sequencing sample was made of PBMCs. The receptors here all came from a human donor in good health (CMV status not recorded). Some clones in this sample may be carry-over from other donors' samples.

The chain employs TRBV27 and TRBJ2-3; tentative D call: TRBD2 (5 bases). The germline V and J ends were trimmed by 7 bases and 5 bases, with 7 bases remaining between them. Germline V gives CDR1 MNHEY, CDR2 SMNVEV (reference sequence). The CDR3 spans 11 residues. The CDR3 here is CASIRGDTQYF. The CDR3 DNA reads TGTGCCAGCATTCGGGGAGATACGCAGTATTTT.

The gene calls are TRBV28 and TRBJ2-1, with D possibly being TRBD2 (6 bases). The germline V and J ends were trimmed by 3 bases and 5 bases, with 11 bases remaining between them. This CDR3 has 14 residues. The germline V gene has CDR1 MDHEN and CDR2 SYDVKM. DNA of the CDR3: TGTGCCAGCAGTTTGGAGGGACTCAACAATGAGCAGTTCTTC. Encoded protein: CASSLEGLNNEQFF.

Of note for this clonotype: This sequence may be a read error, since a much larger clone differs from it by one base. This chain links TRBV7-2 with TRBJ2-1; D is unclear. Trimming removed 5 bases at V and 0 bases at J, with 11 bases between. The length of the CDR3 is 15 residues. Germline V lookup: CDR1 SGHTA, CDR2 FQGNSA. This CDR3 reads CASSPAATSYNEQFF. In DNA, the CDR3 is TGTGCCAGCAGCCCAGCCGCCACCTCCTACAATGAGCAGTTCTTC.

The chain joins TRBV20-1 to TRBJ2-5; D uncertain. This CDR3 contains 15 residues. V shed 0 bases and J shed 2 bases, with 13 bases lying between them. In germline, CDR1 is DFQATT, CDR2 SNEGSKA (reference sequence). For the CDR3, the DNA is TGCAGTGCTAGAGAGCTGCGTATAAAACAAGAGACCCAGTACTTC. Amino acid sequence: CSARELRIKQETQYF.

The rearrangement links TRBV5-1 to TRBJ1-2, with TRBD1 identical over 9 bases. J lost 5 bases, V lost 4 bases, and 6 bases had no gene match. The CDR3 length is 14 residues. Germline CDR1 reads SGHRS; CDR2 reads YFSETQ. The CDR3 loop is CASSGDREGYGYTF. CDR3 coding DNA: TGCGCCAGCAGCGGGGACAGGGAGGGGTATGGCTACACCTTC.

V and J are TRBV6-5 and TRBJ2-1; D not resolved. The CDR3 loop spans 16 amino acids. The V end lost 0 bases, the J end lost 4 bases, and 13 bases lay between the germline ends. Germline V lookup: CDR1 MNHEY, CDR2 SVGAGI. CDR3 loop: CASSYSRRPQYNEQFF. In nucleotides, the CDR3 is TGTGCCAGCAGTTACTCGAGGCGTCCTCAATACAATGAGCAGTTCTTC.